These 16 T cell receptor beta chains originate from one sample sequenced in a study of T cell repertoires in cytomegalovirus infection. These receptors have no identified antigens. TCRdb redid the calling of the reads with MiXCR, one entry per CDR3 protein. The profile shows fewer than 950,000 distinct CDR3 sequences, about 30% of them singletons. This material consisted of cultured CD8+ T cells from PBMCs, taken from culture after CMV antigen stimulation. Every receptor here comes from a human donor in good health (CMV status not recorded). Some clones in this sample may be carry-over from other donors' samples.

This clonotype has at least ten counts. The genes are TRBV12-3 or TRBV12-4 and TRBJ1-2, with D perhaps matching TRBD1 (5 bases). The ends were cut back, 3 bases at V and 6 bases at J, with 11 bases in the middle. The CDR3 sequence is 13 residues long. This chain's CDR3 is CASSFLQVDGYTF. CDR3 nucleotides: TGTGCCAGCAGTTTTCTACAGGTGGATGGCTACACCTTC.

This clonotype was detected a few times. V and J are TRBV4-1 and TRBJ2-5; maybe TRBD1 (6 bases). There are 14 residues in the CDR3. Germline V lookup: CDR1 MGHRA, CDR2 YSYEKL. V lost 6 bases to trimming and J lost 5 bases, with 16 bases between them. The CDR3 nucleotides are TGCGCCAGCAGACCCGAGGGGGTCTGGGAGACCCAGTACTTC. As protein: CASRPEGVWETQYF.

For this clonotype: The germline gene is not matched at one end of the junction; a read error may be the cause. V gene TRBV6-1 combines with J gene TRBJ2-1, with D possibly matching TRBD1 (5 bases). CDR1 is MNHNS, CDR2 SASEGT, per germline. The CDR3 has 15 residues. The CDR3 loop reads CASSDWQGIYNERFF. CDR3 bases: TGTGCCAGCAGTGATTGGCAGGGCATATACAATGAGCGGTTCTTC.

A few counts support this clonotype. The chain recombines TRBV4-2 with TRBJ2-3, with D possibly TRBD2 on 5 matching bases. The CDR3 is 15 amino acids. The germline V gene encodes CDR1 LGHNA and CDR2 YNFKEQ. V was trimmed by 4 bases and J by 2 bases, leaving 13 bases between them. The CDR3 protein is CASSPRETSTDTQYF. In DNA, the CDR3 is TGTGCCAGCAGCCCTAGGGAGACCTCCACAGATACGCAGTATTTT.

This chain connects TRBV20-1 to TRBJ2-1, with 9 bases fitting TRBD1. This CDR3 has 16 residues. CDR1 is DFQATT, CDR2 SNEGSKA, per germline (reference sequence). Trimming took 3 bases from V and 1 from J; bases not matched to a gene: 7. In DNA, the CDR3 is TGCAGTGCTAGCGACCGGGACAGGGTTTCCTACAATGAGCAGTTCTTC. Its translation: CSASDRDRVSYNEQFF.

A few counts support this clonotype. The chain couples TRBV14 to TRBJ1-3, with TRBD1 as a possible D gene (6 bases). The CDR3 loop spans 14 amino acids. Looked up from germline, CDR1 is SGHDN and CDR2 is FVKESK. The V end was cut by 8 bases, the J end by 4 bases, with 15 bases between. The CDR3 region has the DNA TGTGCCAGCGGGCAGGGGAATGCAGGAAACACCATATATTTT. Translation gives CASGQGNAGNTIYF. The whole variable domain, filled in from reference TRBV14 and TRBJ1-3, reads EAGVTQFPSHSVIEKGQTVTLRCDPISGHDNLYWYRRVMGKEIKFLLHFVKESKQDESGMPNNRFLAERTGGTYSTLKVQPAELEDSGVYFCASGQGNAGNTIYFGEGSWLTVV.

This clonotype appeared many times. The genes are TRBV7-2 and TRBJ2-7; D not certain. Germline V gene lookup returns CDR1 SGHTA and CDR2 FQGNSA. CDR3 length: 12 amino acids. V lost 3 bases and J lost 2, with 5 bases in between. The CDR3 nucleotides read TGTGCCAGCAGCTTTGGCGCCTACGAGCAGTACTTC. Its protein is CASSFGAYEQYF.

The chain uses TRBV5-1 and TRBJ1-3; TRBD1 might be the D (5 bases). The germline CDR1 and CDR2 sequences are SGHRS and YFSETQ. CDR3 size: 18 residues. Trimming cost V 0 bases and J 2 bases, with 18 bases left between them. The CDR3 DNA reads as TGCGCCAGCAGCTTGGAGTCTGTCGGGGGGAGAACTGGAAACACCATATATTTT. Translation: CASSLESVGGRTGNTIYF.

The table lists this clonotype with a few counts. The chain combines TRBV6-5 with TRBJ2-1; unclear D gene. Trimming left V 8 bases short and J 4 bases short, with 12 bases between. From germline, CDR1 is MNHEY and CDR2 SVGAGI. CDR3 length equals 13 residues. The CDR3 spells CASASRPYNEQFF. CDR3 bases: TGTGCCAGCGCCTCTCGGCCATACAATGAGCAGTTCTTC.

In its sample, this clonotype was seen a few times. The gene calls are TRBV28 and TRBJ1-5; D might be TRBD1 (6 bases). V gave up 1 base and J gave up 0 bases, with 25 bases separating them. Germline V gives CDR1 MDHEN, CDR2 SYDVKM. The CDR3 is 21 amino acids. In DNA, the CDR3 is TGTGCCAGCAGTTTATCAGGGGTCGAAAAGAGGGCTCCTTATAGCAATCAGCCCCAGCATTTT. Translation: CASSLSGVEKRAPYSNQPQHF.

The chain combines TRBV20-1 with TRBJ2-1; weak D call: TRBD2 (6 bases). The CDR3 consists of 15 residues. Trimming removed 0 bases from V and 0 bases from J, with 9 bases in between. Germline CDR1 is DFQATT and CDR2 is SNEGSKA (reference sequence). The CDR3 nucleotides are TGCAGTGCTAGAGAGGAGGGGAGCTCCTACAATGAGCAGTTCTTC. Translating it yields CSAREEGSSYNEQFF.

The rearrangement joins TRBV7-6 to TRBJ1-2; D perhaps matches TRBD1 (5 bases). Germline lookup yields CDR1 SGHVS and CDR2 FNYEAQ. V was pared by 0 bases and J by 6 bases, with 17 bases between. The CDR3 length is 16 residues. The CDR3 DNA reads TGTGCCAGCAGCTTAGCCCTGGGGGGGGATGGGCATGGCTACACCTTC. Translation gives CASSLALGGDGHGYTF.

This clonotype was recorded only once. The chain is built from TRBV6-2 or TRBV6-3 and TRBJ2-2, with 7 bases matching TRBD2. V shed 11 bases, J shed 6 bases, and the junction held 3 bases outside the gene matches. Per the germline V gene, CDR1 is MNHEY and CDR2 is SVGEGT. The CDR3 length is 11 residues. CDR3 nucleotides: TGTGCCTCGGCGGGGGCCGGGGAGCTGTTTTTT. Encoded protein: CASAGAGELFF.

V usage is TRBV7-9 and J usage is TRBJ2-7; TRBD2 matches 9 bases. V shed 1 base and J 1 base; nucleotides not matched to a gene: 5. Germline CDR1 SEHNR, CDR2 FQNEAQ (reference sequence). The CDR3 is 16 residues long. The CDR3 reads CASSLEGLAGSYEQYV. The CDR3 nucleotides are TGTGCCAGCAGCTTAGAAGGGCTAGCGGGGTCCTACGAGCAGTACGTC.

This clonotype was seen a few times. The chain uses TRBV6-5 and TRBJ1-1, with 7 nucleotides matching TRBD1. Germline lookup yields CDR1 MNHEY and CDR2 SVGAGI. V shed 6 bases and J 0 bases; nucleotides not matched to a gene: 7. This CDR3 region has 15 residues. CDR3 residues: CASSREGQLNTEAFF. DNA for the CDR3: TGTGCCAGCAGCCGGGAGGGACAGTTGAACACTGAAGCTTTCTTT.

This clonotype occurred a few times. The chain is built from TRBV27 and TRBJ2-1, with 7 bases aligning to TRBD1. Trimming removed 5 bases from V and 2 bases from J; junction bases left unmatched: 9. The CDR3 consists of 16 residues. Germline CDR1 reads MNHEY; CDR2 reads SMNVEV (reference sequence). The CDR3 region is CASSPPDRAPYNEQFF. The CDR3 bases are TGTGCCAGCAGTCCGCCTGACAGGGCCCCCTACAATGAGCAGTTCTTC.